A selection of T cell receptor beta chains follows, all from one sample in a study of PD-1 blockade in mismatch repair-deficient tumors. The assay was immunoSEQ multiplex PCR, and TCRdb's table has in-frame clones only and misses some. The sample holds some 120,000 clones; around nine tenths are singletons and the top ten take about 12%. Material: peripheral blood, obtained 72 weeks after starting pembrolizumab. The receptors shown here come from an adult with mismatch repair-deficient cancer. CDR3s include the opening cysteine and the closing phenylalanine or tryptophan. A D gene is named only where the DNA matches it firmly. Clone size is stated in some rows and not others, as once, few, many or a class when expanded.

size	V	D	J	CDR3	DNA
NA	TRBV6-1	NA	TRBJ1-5	CASSEALDGNQPQHF	TGTGCCAGCAGTGAAGCGCTGGACGGGAATCAGCCCCAGCATTTT
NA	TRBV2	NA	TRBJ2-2	CASSLARANTGELFF	TGTGCCAGCAGTCTAGCCCGGGCGAACACCGGGGAGCTGTTTTTT
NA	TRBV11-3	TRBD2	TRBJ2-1	CASGSGGGNEQFF	TGTGCCAGCGGCTCGGGGGGTGGCAATGAGCAGTTCTTC
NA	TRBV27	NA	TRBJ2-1	CASSFNRDRFYNEQFF	TGTGCCAGCAGTTTTAACCGGGATCGGTTCTACAATGAGCAGTTCTTC
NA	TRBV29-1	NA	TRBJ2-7	CSVQVSYEQYF	TGCAGCGTTCAGGTGAGCTACGAGCAGTACTTC
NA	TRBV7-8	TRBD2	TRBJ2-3	CASSSRTSGATDTQYF	TGTGCCAGCAGCTCCCGGACTAGCGGGGCCACAGATACGCAGTATTTT
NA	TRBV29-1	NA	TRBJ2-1	CSVGGDRDEQFF	TGCAGCGTTGGGGGGGATAGGGATGAGCAGTTCTTC
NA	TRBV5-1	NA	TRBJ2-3	CASRHFGSRTDTQYF	TGCGCCAGCCGCCACTTCGGTAGTCGGACAGATACGCAGTATTTT
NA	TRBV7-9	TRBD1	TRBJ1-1	CASSSGGELFF	TGTGCCAGCAGCTCAGGGGGCGAATTATTCTTT
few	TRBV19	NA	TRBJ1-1	CARQGRTEAFF	TGTGCCAGACAGGGAAGAACTGAAGCTTTCTTT
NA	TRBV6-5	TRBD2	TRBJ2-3	CASSSGGGTDTQYF	TGTGCCAGCAGTAGCGGGGGAGGCACAGATACGCAGTATTTT
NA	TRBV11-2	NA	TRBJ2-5	CASSTTQAPQETQYF	TGTGCCAGCAGCACAACTCAGGCCCCCCAAGAGACCCAGTACTTC
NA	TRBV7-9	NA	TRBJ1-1	CASSLGQNTEAFF	TGTGCCAGCAGCCTCGGGCAGAACACTGAAGCTTTCTTT
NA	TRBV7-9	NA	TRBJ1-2	CASSLGQLYGYTF	TGTGCCAGCAGCTTAGGTCAGCTCTATGGCTACACCTTC
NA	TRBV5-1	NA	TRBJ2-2	CAGSPNTGELFF	TGCGCCGGTTCCCCTAACACCGGGGAGCTGTTTTTT
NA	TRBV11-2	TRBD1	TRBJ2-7	CASSLSDRASYEQYF	TGTGCCAGCAGCTTATCTGACAGGGCCTCCTACGAGCAGTACTTC
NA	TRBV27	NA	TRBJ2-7	CASSLGPLPYEQYF	TGTGCCAGCAGTTTGGGACCGTTACCCTACGAGCAGTACTTC
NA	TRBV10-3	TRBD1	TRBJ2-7	CAIRRGQSLDEQYF	TGTGCCATCAGGAGGGGACAGAGCCTGGACGAGCAGTACTTC
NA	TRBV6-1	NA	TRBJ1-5	CASSDPDSPYSNQPQHF	TGTGCCAGCAGTGATCCGGACAGCCCCTATAGCAATCAGCCCCAGCATTTT
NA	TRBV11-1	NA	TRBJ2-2	CASSPRGRDTGELFF	TGTGCCAGCAGCCCCCGGGGGCGGGACACCGGGGAGCTGTTTTTT
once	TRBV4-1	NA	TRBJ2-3	CASSRISGVTDTQYF	TGCGCCAGCAGCCGTATAAGTGGGGTAACAGATACGCAGTATTTT
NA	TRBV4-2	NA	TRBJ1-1	CASSPQLRQSPEAFF	TGTGCCAGCAGCCCCCAATTGCGGCAGTCCCCTGAAGCTTTCTTT
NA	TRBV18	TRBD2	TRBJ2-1	CASSPFPGLSYNEQFF	TGTGCCAGCTCACCATTCCCGGGACTATCCTACAATGAGCAGTTCTTC
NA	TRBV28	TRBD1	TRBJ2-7	CASSQGQGVYEQYF	TGTGCCAGCAGTCAGGGACAGGGGGTCTACGAGCAGTACTTC
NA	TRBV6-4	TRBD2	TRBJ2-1	CASSDSAGEYNEQFF	TGTGCCAGCAGTGACTCTGCGGGAGAGTACAATGAGCAGTTCTTC
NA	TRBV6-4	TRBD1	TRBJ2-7	CASSGDRGSSYEQYF	TGTGCCAGCAGTGGGGACAGGGGGTCATCCTACGAGCAGTACTTC
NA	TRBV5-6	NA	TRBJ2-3	CASSLVGQTTSTDTQYF	TGTGCCAGCAGCTTGGTTGGACAGACTACTAGCACAGATACGCAGTATTTT
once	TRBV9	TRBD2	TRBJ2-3	CASSSGGSGRTDTQYF	TGTGCCAGCAGCTCAGGGGGTAGCGGGAGAACAGATACGCAGTATTTT
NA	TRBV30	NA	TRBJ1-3	CAWSQRGAGNTIYF	TGTGCCTGGAGTCAGAGAGGGGCTGGAAACACCATATATTTT
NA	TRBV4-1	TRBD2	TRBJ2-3	CASSHRLAGTTDTQYF	TGCGCCAGCAGCCATCGACTAGCGGGGACCACAGATACGCAGTATTTT
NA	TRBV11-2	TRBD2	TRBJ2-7	CASSLADLAGEYSYEQYF	TGTGCCAGCAGTTTAGCTGATCTAGCGGGGGAATATTCCTACGAGCAGTACTTC
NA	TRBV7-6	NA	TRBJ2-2	CASSSDRPTGELFF	TGTGCCAGCAGCTCTGACAGGCCCACCGGGGAGCTGTTTTTT
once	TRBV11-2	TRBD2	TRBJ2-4	CASSLVLAGGFTKNIQYF	TGTGCCAGCAGCTTAGTTCTAGCGGGAGGATTTACCAAAAACATTCAGTACTTC
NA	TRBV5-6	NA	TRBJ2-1	CASSFRLGAYNEQFF	TGTGCCAGCAGCTTCAGGTTGGGCGCCTACAATGAGCAGTTCTTC
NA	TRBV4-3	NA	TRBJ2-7	CASSQVLLRGDQSNSSYEQYF	TGCGCCAGCAGCCAAGTACTTCTCAGAGGGGACCAGTCGAATAGCTCCTACGAGCAGTACTTC
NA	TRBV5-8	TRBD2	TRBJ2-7	CASSRTSGRNDEQYF	TGTGCCAGCAGCCGGACTAGCGGGAGGAACGACGAGCAGTACTTC
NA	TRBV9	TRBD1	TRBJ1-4	CASSNGTGNEKLFF	TGTGCCAGCAGCAACGGGACAGGGAATGAAAAACTGTTTTTT
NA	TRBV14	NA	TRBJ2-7	CASSQGGYSYEQYF	TGTGCCAGCAGCCAAGGGGGATACTCCTACGAGCAGTACTTC
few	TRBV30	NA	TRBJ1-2	CAWSVRPSAGSGYTF	TGTGCCTGGAGTGTAAGGCCCTCGGCAGGGTCTGGCTACACCTTC
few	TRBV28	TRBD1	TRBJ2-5	CASTKRPGQGEQETQYF	TGTGCCAGCACCAAGAGGCCGGGACAGGGGGAGCAAGAGACCCAGTACTTC
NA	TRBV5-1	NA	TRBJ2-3	CASSSGRDTQYF	TGCGCCAGCAGTTCGGGGAGGGATACGCAGTATTTT
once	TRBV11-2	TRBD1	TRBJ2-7	CASSLTGAYYEQYF	TGTGCCAGCAGCTTAACAGGGGCCTACTACGAGCAGTACTTC
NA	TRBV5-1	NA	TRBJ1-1	CASSSGGSTEAFF	TGCGCCAGCAGCTCAGGAGGGAGCACTGAAGCTTTCTTT
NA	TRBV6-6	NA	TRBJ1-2	CASSSPGGYGYTF	TGTGCCAGCAGTTCCCCGGGCGGCTATGGCTACACCTTC
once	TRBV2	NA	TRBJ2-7	CASSEIVGVGRYEQYF	TGTGCCAGCAGTGAAATAGTCGGGGTAGGTCGTTACGAGCAGTACTTC
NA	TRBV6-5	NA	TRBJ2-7	CASSYLPGNYEQYF	TGTGCCAGCAGTTACTTACCGGGCAACTACGAGCAGTACTTC
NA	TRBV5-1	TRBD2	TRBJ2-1	CASSEGTRGLGDYNEQFF	TGCGCCAGCAGCGAAGGGACTAGGGGTTTAGGGGACTACAATGAGCAGTTCTTC